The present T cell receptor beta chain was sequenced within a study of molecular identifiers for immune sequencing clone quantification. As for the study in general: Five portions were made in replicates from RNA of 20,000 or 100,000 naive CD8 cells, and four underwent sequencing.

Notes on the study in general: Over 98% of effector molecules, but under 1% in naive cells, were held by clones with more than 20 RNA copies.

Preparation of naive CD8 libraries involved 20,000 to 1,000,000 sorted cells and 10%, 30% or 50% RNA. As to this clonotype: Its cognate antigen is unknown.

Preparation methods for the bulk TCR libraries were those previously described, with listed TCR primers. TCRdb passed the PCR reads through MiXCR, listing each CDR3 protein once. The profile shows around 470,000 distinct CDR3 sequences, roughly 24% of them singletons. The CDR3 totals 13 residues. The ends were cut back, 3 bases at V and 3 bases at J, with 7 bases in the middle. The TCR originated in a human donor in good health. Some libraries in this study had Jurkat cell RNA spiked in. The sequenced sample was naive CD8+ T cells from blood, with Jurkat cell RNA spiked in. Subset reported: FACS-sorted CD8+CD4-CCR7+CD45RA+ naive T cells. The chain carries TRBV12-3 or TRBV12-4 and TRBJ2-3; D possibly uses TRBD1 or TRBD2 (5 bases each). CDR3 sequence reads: CASSLGETDTQYF. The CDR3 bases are TGTGCCAGCAGTTTGGGGGAGACAGATACGCAGTATTTT.